A single sample gave rise to the 4 T cell receptor beta chains below, sequenced in a study of T cell changes during pregnancy in multiple sclerosis. The protocol was immunoSEQ multiplex PCR, while the TCRdb copy is restricted to in-frame clones and leaves out a portion. The profile shows approximately 44,000 clones, approximately 88% of them singletons. Material: CD4+ T cells from peripheral blood mononuclear cells, obtained in the first trimester of pregnancy. All receptors come from a female donor with multiple sclerosis, enrolled in a pregnancy study.

V is TRBV2 and J is TRBJ1-2; tentative D call: TRBD1 (5 bases). Germline V CDR1 and CDR2: SNHLY, FYNNEI. The CDR3 length is 12 residues. Trimming took off 7 bases at V and 7 bases at J, with 13 bases between the two ends. The CDR3 sequence: CASKTDLSGYTF. The DNA for the CDR3 is TGTGCCAGCAAGACAGACCTATCTGGCTACACCTTC.

J is TRBJ2-3 and V is TRBV7-2; D may be TRBD2 (6 bases). Trimming removed 1 base from V and 2 bases from J, with 10 bases in between. This CDR3 is 15 amino acids long. The germline V gene has CDR1 SGHTA and CDR2 FQGNSA. DNA of the CDR3: TGTGCCAGCAGCTTAGGGCGGGGACCCACAGATACGCAGTATTTT. Translated: CASSLGRGPTDTQYF.

V is TRBV7-9 and J is TRBJ2-5; possible D gene TRBD2, 5 bases. Trimming shortened V by 2 bases and J by 2 bases, and 9 bases separated the two germline ends. The germline V gene encodes CDR1 SEHNR and CDR2 FQNEAQ (reference sequence). The CDR3 is made up of 14 amino acids. The DNA for the CDR3 is TGTGCCAGCAGCTTATCGGGGAAACAAGAGACCCAGTACTTC. It encodes CASSLSGKQETQYF.

The V call is TRBV5-6, the J call TRBJ2-1; 12 bases agree with TRBD2. The germline V gene encodes CDR1 SGHDT and CDR2 YYEEEE. Trimming at V came to 2 bases and at J to 5 bases, leaving 2 bases not matched to a gene. This CDR3 contains 15 residues. This CDR3 reads CASSFGLAGNNEQFF. The CDR3 region has the DNA TGTGCCAGCAGCTTTGGACTAGCGGGAAACAATGAGCAGTTCTTC.